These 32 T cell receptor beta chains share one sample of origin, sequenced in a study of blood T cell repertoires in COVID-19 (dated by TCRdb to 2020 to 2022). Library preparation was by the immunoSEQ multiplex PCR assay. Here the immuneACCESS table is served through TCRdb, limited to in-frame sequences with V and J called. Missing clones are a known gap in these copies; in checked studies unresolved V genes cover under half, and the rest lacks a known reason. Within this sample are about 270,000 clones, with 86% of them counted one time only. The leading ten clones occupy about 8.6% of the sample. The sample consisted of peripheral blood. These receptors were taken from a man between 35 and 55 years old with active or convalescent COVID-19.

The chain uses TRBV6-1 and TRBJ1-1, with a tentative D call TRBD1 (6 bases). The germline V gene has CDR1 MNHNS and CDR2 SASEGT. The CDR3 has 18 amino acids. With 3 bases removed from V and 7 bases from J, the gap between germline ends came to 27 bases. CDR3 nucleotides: TGTGCCAGCAGTGAGACGGAACCGGGACAAGTGGTGAGGGGTGAAGCTTTCTTT. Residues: CASSETEPGQVVRGEAFF.

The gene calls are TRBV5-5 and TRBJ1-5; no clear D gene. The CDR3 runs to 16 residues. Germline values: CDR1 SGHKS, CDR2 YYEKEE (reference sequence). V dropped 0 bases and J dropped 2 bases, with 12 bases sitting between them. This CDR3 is CASSLAGSGGNQPQHF. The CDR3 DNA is TGTGCCAGCAGCTTGGCTGGGTCAGGTGGCAATCAGCCCCAGCATTTT.

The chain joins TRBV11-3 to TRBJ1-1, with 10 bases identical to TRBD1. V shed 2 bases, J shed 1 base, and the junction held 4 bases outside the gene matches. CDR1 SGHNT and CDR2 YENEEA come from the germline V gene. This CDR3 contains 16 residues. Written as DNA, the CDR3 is TGTGCCAGCAGCTTATCGACAGGGGGCGGGAACACTGAAGCTTTCTTT. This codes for CASSLSTGGGNTEAFF. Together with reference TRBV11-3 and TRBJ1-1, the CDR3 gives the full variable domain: EAGVVQSPRYKIIEKKQPVAFWCNPISGHNTLYWYLQNLGQGPELLIRYENEEAVDDSQLPKDRFSAERLKGVDSTLKIQPAELGDSAVYLCASSLSTGGGNTEAFFGQGTRLTVV.

CDR3 nucleotides: TGTGCCAGCAGTGAAAGTATGATCTTGGACAGGGGACCTAGCAATCAGCCCCAGCATTTT. This sequence encodes CASSESMILDRGPSNQPQHF. This chain joins TRBV6-1 and TRBJ1-5; the match to TRBD1 covers 9 bases. V gave up 2 bases and J gave up 0 bases; unmatched junction bases: 14. CDR1 and CDR2 from the germline V gene are MNHNS and SASEGT. This CDR3 spans 20 amino acids.

In DNA, the CDR3 is TGTGCCAGCAGCCCAGATGACGCGCTAGGTCAGCCCCAGCATTTT. This gives the protein CASSPDDALGQPQHF. The genes are TRBV9 and TRBJ1-5; no reliable D call. V lost 4 bases to trimming and J lost 6 bases, with 17 bases between them. Germline lookup yields CDR1 SGDLS and CDR2 YYNGEE. The CDR3 extends over 15 amino acids. The whole variable domain, remainder taken from reference TRBV9 and TRBJ1-5, is DSGVTQTPKHLITATGQRVTLRCSPRSGDLSVYWYQQSLDQGLQFLIQYYNGEERAKGNILERFSAQQFPDLHSELNLSSLELGDSALYFCASSPDDALGQPQHFGDGTRLSIL.

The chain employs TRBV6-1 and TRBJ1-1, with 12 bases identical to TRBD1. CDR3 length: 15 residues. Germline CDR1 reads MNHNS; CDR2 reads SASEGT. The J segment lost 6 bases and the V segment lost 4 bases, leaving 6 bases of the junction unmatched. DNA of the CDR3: TGTGCCAGCAGTGCAGCCGGGACAGGGGGCGCTGAAGCTTTCTTT. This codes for CASSAAGTGGAEAFF.

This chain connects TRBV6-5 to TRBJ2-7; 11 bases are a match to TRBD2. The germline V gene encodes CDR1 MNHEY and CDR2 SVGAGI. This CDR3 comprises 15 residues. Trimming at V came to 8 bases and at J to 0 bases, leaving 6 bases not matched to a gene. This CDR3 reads CASFSGGANSYEQYF. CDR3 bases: TGTGCCAGCTTTAGCGGGGGGGCAAACTCCTACGAGCAGTACTTC.

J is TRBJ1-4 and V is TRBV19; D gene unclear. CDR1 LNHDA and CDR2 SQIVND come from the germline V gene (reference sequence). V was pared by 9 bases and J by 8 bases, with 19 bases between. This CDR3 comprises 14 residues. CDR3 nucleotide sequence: TGTGCCAGCCGCCAGGAGGGTTCTCCGGAAAAACTGTTTTTT. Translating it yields CASRQEGSPEKLFF.

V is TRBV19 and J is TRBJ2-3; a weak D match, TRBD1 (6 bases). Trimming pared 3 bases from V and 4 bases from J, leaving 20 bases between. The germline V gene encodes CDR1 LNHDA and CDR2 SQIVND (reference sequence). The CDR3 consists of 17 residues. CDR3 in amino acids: CASSILGVRGGADTQYF. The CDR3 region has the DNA TGTGCCAGTAGTATCTTGGGCGTCAGGGGTGGAGCAGATACGCAGTATTTT.

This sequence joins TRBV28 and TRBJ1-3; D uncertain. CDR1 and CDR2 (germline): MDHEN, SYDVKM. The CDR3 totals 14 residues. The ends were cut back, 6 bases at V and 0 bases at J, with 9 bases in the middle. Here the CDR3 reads CASSTISSGNTIYF. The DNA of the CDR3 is TGTGCCAGCAGCACTATAAGCTCTGGAAACACCATATATTTT.

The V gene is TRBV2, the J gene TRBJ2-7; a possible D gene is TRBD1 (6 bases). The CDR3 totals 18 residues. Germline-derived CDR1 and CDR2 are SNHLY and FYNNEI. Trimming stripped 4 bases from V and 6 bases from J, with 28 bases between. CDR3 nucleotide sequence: TGTGCCAGCAGTGTGTACCCAGGGGAGTTAGGTGCCGGAGGCGAGCAGTACTTC. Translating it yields CASSVYPGELGAGGEQYF.

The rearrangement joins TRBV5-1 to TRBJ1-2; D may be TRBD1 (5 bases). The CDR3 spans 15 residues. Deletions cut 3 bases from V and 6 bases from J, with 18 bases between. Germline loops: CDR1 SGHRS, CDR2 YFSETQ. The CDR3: CASSWAGGPGDGYTF. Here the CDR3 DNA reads TGCGCCAGCAGCTGGGCGGGGGGTCCGGGTGATGGCTACACCTTC.

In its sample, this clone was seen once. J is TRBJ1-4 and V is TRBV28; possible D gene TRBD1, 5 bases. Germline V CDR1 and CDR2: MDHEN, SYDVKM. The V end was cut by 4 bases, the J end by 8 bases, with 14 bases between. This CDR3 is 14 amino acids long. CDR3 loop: CASSSPHRGEKLFF. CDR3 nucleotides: TGTGCCAGCAGTTCCCCTCATCGGGGGGAAAAACTGTTTTTT. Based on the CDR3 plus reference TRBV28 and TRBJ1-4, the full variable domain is DVKVTQSSRYLVKRTGEKVFLECVQDMDHENMFWYRQDPGLGLRLIYFSYDVKMKEKGDIPEGYSVSREKKERFSLILESASTNQTSMYLCASSSPHRGEKLFFGSGTQLSVL.

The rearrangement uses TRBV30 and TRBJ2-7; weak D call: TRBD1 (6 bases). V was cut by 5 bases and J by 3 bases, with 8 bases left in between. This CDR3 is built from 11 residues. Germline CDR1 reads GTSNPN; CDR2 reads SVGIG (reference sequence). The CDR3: CAWVTGYEQYF. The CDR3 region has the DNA TGTGCCTGGGTGACAGGCTACGAGCAGTACTTC.

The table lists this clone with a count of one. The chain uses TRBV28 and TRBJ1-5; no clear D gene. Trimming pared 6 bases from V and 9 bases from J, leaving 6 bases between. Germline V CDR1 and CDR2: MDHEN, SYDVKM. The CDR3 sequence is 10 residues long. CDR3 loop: CASSTGPQHF. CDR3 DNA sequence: TGTGCCAGCAGCACCGGGCCCCAGCATTTT.

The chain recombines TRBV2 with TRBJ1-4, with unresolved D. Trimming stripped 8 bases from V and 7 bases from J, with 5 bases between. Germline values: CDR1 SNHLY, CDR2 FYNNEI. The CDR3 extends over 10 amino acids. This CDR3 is CASLREKLFF. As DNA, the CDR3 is TGTGCCAGCCTTCGTGAAAAACTGTTTTTT.

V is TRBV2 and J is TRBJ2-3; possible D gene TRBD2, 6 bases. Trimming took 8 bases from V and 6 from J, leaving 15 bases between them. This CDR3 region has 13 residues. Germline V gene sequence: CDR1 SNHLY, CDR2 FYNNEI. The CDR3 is CASGSGGWDTQYF. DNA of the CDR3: TGTGCCAGCGGAAGTGGGGGGTGGGATACGCAGTATTTT.

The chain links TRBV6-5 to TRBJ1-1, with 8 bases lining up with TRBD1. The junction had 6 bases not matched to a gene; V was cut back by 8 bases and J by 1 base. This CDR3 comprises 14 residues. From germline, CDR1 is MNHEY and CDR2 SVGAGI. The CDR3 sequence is CASAKDRANTEAFF. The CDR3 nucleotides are TGTGCCAGCGCCAAGGACAGGGCGAACACTGAAGCTTTCTTT.

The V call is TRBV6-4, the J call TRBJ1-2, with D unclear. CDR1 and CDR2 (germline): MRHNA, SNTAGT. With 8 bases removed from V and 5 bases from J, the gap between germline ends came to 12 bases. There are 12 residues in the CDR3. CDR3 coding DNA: TGTGCCAGCCCCGACGGGTTATATGGCTACACCTTC. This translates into CASPDGLYGYTF.

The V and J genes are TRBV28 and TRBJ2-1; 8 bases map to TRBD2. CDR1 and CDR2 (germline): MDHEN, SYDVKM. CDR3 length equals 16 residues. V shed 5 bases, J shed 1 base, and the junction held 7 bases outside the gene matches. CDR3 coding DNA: TGTGCCAGCAGTCTCCTAGCGGGCTCATCCTACAATGAGCAGTTCTTC. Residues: CASSLLAGSSYNEQFF. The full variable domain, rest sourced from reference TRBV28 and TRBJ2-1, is DVKVTQSSRYLVKRTGEKVFLECVQDMDHENMFWYRQDPGLGLRLIYFSYDVKMKEKGDIPEGYSVSREKKERFSLILESASTNQTSMYLCASSLLAGSSYNEQFFGPGTRLTVL.

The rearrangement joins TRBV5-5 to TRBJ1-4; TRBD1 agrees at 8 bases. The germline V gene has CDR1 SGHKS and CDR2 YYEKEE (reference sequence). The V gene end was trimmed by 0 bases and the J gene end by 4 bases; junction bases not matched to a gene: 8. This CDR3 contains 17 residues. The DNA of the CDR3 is TGTGCCAGCAGCTTGGGCGGACAGGGAGGGTTTAATGAAAAACTGTTTTTT. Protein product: CASSLGGQGGFNEKLFF.

The CDR3 region is CASSLNQGGGGNTIYF. CDR3 sequence (DNA): TGTGCCAGCAGCTTAAATCAGGGAGGAGGTGGAAACACCATATATTTT. The J gene is TRBJ1-3, the V gene TRBV11-2; weak D call: TRBD1 (5 bases). Trimming removed 2 bases at V and 3 bases at J, with 14 bases between. Germline CDR1 reads SGHAT; CDR2 reads FQNNGV. This CDR3 has 16 residues.

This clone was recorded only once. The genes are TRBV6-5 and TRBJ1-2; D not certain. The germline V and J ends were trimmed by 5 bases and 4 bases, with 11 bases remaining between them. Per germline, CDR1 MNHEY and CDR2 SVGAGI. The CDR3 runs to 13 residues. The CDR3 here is CASSNEAIYGYTF. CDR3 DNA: TGTGCCAGCAGTAACGAAGCCATCTATGGCTACACCTTC.

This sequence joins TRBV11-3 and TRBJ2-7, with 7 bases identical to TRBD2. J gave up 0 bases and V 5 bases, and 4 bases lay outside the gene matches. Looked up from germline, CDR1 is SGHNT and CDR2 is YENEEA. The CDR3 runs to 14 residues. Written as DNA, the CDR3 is TGTGCCAGCAGCCCTAGCGGTTACTCCTACGAGCAGTACTTC. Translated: CASSPSGYSYEQYF.

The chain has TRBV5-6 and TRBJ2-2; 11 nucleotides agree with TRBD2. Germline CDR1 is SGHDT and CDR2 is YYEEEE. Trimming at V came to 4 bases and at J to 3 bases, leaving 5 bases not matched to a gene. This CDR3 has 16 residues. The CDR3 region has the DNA TGTGCCAGCAGCCTAGGACTAGCGGGCGACACCGGGGAGCTGTTTTTT. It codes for CASSLGLAGDTGELFF.

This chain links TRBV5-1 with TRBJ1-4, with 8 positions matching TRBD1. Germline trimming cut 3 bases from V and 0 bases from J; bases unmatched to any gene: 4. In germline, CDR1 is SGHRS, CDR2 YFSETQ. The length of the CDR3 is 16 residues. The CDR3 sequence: CASSSGQGATNEKLFF. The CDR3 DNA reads TGCGCCAGCAGCTCCGGACAGGGCGCAACTAATGAAAAACTGTTTTTT.

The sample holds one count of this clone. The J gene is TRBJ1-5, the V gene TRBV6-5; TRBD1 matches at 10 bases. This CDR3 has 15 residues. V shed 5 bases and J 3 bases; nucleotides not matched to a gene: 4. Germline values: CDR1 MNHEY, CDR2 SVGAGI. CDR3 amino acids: CASSTGTGDNQPQHF. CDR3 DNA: TGTGCCAGCAGTACCGGGACAGGGGACAATCAGCCCCAGCATTTT.

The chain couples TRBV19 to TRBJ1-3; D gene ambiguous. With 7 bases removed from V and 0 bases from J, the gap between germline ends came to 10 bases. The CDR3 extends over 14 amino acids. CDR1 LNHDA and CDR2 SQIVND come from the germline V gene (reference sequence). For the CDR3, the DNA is TGTGCCAGTACCATGAGCCGCTCTGGAAACACCATATATTTT. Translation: CASTMSRSGNTIYF.

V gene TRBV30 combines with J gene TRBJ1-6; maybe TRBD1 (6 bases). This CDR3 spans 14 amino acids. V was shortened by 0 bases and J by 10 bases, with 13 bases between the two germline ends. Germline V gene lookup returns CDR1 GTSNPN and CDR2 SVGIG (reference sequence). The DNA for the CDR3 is TGTGCCTGGAGTGTACTCAGGGGTCGGTCACCCCTCCACTTT. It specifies CAWSVLRGRSPLHF.

The chain's CDR3 is CATSRLGGTEAFF. The CDR3 nucleotides read TGTGCCACCAGCAGACTAGGGGGCACTGAAGCTTTCTTT. The genes are TRBV15 and TRBJ1-1; perhaps TRBD1 as D (6 bases). The CDR3 has 13 amino acids. CDR1 and CDR2 (germline): LNHNV, YYDKDF (reference sequence). The ends were cut back, 2 bases at V and 4 bases at J, with 8 bases in the middle.

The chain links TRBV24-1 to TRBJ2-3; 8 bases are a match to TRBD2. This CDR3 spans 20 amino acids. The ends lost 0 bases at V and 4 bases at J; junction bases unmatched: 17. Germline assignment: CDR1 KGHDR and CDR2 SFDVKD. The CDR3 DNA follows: TGTGCCACCAGTGATTTGCCCGGTCGGAGGAGCGGGAGAGTTTCAGATACGCAGTATTTT. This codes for CATSDLPGRRSGRVSDTQYF.

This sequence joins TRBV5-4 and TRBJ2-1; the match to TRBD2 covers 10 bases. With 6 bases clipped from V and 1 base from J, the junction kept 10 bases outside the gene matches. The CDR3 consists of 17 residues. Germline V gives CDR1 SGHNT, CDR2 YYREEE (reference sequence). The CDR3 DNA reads TGTGCCAGCACCGAAGGTAGCGGGAGGACGTCCTACAATGAGCAGTTCTTC. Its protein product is CASTEGSGRTSYNEQFF.